What follows are 23 T cell receptor beta chains derived from one specimen sequenced in a study of monozygotic twins with cystic fibrosis. Here immunoSEQ multiplex PCR was the method, and the copy in TCRdb shows in-frame clones only, minus some. The sample has tens of thousands of clones, over 75% seen once. The sequenced material came from blood. These receptors originate from a girl aged 2 to 10 with cystic fibrosis.

This clone turned up a few times. The chain has TRBV5-8 and TRBJ1-6; 8 nucleotides agree with TRBD1. Per the germline V gene, CDR1 is SGHTS and CDR2 is YDEGEE. Trimming removed 0 bases from V and 6 bases from J; junction bases left unmatched: 11. The CDR3 contains 18 residues. CDR3: CASSLARNRGDTNSPLHF. CDR3 sequence (DNA): TGTGCCAGCAGCTTGGCGCGGAACAGGGGGGATACTAATTCACCCCTCCACTTT.

This clone was observed a handful of times. The rearrangement uses TRBV7-9 and TRBJ1-1, with D uncertain. This CDR3 has 12 amino acids. V was pared by 3 bases and J by 0 bases, with 2 bases between. The germline V gene encodes CDR1 SEHNR and CDR2 FQNEAQ (reference sequence). CDR3 residues: CASSFLNTEAFF. CDR3 bases: TGTGCCAGCAGCTTCTTGAACACTGAAGCTTTCTTT.

The chain recombines TRBV6-1 with TRBJ1-2, with no clear D. There are 13 residues in the CDR3. Looked up from germline, CDR1 is MNHNS and CDR2 is SASEGT. Trimming left V 4 bases short and J 4 bases short, with 10 bases between. CDR3 nucleotide sequence: TGTGCCAGCAGTGGGGCCAACTCCTATGGCTACACCTTC. Its protein is CASSGANSYGYTF.

V usage is TRBV7-2 and J usage is TRBJ2-2, with 8 bases aligning to TRBD1. Trimming took 5 bases from V and 2 from J; bases not matched to a gene: 4. Germline assignment: CDR1 SGHTA and CDR2 FQGNSA. This CDR3 is 15 amino acids long. CDR3 region: CASSRTGLNTGELFF. The CDR3 coding sequence is TGTGCCAGCAGCCGGACAGGGCTCAACACCGGGGAGCTGTTTTTT.

J is TRBJ1-1 and V is TRBV12-5; D not certain. CDR1 and CDR2 from the germline V gene are LGHNT and FRNRAP. The CDR3 has 11 amino acids. The V end lost 4 bases, the J end lost 6 bases, and 6 bases lay between the germline ends. CDR3 in amino acids: CASGWGAEAFF. The DNA of the CDR3 is TGTGCTAGTGGTTGGGGTGCTGAAGCTTTCTTT. Based on the CDR3 plus reference TRBV12-5 and TRBJ1-1, the full variable domain is DARVTQTPRHKVTEMGQEVTMRCQPILGHNTVFWYRQTMMQGLELLAYFRNRAPLDDSGMPKDRFSAEMPDATLATLKIQPSEPRDSAVYFCASGWGAEAFFGQGTRLTVV.

The rearrangement joins TRBV5-1 to TRBJ2-7; D not resolved. V was pared by 3 bases and J by 5 bases, with 6 bases between. CDR1 SGHRS and CDR2 YFSETQ come from the germline V gene. The length of the CDR3 is 11 residues. The CDR3 spells CASSYEDEQYF. The CDR3 nucleotides are TGCGCCAGCAGCTACGAAGACGAGCAGTACTTC.

This chain uses TRBV14 with TRBJ2-1, with D maybe TRBD2 (6 bases). There are 14 residues in the CDR3. In germline, CDR1 is SGHDN, CDR2 FVKESK. Deletions cut 5 bases from V and 3 bases from J, with 11 bases between. CDR3 in DNA: TGTGCCAGCAGCACCCGACTAGTCTACAATGAGCAGTTCTTC. Amino acid sequence: CASSTRLVYNEQFF. Drawing the rest from reference TRBV14 and TRBJ2-1, the complete variable domain is EAGVTQFPSHSVIEKGQTVTLRCDPISGHDNLYWYRRVMGKEIKFLLHFVKESKQDESGMPNNRFLAERTGGTYSTLKVQPAELEDSGVYFCASSTRLVYNEQFFGPGTRLTVL.

The chain couples TRBV7-2 to TRBJ2-3; 10 bases are a match to TRBD2. This CDR3 is 17 amino acids long. Germline CDR1 SGHTA, CDR2 FQGNSA. J was trimmed by 0 bases and V by 5 bases; bases with no gene match: 8. CDR3 bases: TGTGCCAGCAGCCTCTGGAGACTAGCGGGTAGCACAGATACGCAGTATTTT. This sequence encodes CASSLWRLAGSTDTQYF.

V is TRBV6-5 and J is TRBJ2-1; 8 positions agree with TRBD1. The CDR3 sequence is 15 residues long. Germline V CDR1 and CDR2: MNHEY, SVGAGI. J lost 4 bases, V lost 7 bases, and 9 bases had no gene match. CDR3 in amino acids: CASKTGTGVYNEQFF. DNA of the CDR3: TGTGCCAGCAAAACCGGGACAGGAGTTTACAATGAGCAGTTCTTC.

The chain recombines TRBV7-9 with TRBJ2-5; weak D call: TRBD2 (5 bases). The CDR3 extends over 14 amino acids. Germline V CDR1 and CDR2: SEHNR, FQNEAQ (reference sequence). The V end lost 4 bases, the J end lost 5 bases, and 14 bases lay between the germline ends. Written as DNA, the CDR3 is TGTGCCAGCAGCTCCGGCACCAGGAGGGAGACCCAGTACTTC. This codes for CASSSGTRRETQYF.

CDR3 sequence: CASSDRTISGANVLTF. The DNA of the CDR3 is TGTGCCAGCTCCGACAGGACCATCTCTGGGGCCAACGTCCTGACTTTC. The V and J genes are TRBV27 and TRBJ2-6, with D possibly TRBD1 on 6 matching bases. This CDR3 has 16 amino acids. V was shortened by 8 bases and J by 0 bases, with 14 bases between the two germline ends. The germline V gene encodes CDR1 MNHEY and CDR2 SMNVEV (reference sequence).

The CDR3 bases are TGTGCCTGGATTCCTCGGAGGTGGAGGGTCCCTGAAGCTTTCTTT. As protein: CAWIPRRWRVPEAFF. The V gene is TRBV30, the J gene TRBJ1-1; D remains unclear. The germline V gene has CDR1 GTSNPN and CDR2 SVGIG (reference sequence). CDR3 size: 15 residues. Trimming took off 4 bases at V and 6 bases at J, with 21 bases between the two ends.

The chain carries TRBV11-2 and TRBJ2-7, with TRBD1 matching 10 bases. This CDR3 region has 16 residues. The V gene's germline CDR1 is SGHAT and CDR2 FQNNGV. V shed 3 bases and J 10 bases; nucleotides not matched to a gene: 15. CDR3 nucleotide sequence: TGTGCCAGCAGCTTGGGGTTGGGACAGGGGCGCAACTATCAGTACTTC. The encoded protein is CASSLGLGQGRNYQYF.

V gene TRBV5-1 combines with J gene TRBJ1-2; 8 bases align to TRBD1. The CDR3 length is 14 residues. Germline values: CDR1 SGHRS, CDR2 YFSETQ. Trimming took 1 base from V and 7 from J; bases not matched to a gene: 6. Here the CDR3 DNA reads TGCGCCAGCAGCTTGCAGGCTGGACAGGGTGGCTACACCTTC. As protein: CASSLQAGQGGYTF.

The V gene is TRBV5-5, the J gene TRBJ2-4; D gene ambiguous. Germline CDR1 reads SGHKS; CDR2 reads YYEKEE (reference sequence). The CDR3 covers 18 residues. The V gene lost 0 bases and the J gene lost 2 bases, with 18 bases spanning the gap. Here the CDR3 reads CASSLDGVQSLTKNIQYF. As DNA, the CDR3 is TGTGCCAGCAGCTTGGACGGAGTCCAGTCACTGACCAAAAACATTCAGTACTTC.

The rearrangement uses TRBV7-2 and TRBJ2-7, with 9 positions matching TRBD1. This CDR3 contains 14 residues. CDR1 and CDR2 (germline): SGHTA, FQGNSA. With V trimmed by 8 bases and J by 4 bases, 9 bases remained unmatched. The CDR3 DNA follows: TGTGCCAGCGGACCCGGGACAGGGAATTACGAGCAGTACTTC. Translating gives CASGPGTGNYEQYF.

The chain joins TRBV27 to TRBJ2-7, with D tentatively TRBD2 (6 bases). The CDR3 covers 14 residues. Germline values: CDR1 MNHEY, CDR2 SMNVEV (reference sequence). Trimming pared 3 bases from V and 2 bases from J, leaving 11 bases between. CDR3 in DNA: TGTGCCAGCAGTTTGGCGGGGAAGGCCTACGAGCAGTACTTC. It specifies CASSLAGKAYEQYF.

The gene calls are TRBV18 and TRBJ1-2; TRBD1 matches at 8 bases. CDR1 is KGHSH, CDR2 LQKENI, per germline. The V and J ends lost 5 bases and 3 bases, in that order; junction bases with no gene match: 2. The CDR3 runs to 13 residues. CDR3 bases: TGTGCCAGCTCATTACAGGGGGACTATGGCTACACCTTC. Its translation: CASSLQGDYGYTF. Complete variable domain (other parts from reference TRBV18 and TRBJ1-2): NAGVMQNPRHLVRRRGQEARLRCSPMKGHSHVYWYRQLPEEGLKFMVYLQKENIIDESGMPKERFSAEFPKEGPSILRIQQVVRGDSAAYFCASSLQGDYGYTFGSGTRLTVV.

V usage is TRBV4-2 and J usage is TRBJ2-7; weak D call: TRBD2 (7 bases). This CDR3 has 16 residues. V was trimmed by 0 bases and J by 2 bases, leaving 14 bases between them. Per the germline V gene, CDR1 is LGHNA and CDR2 is YNFKEQ. The CDR3 protein is CASSQDRGGGPYEQYF. CDR3 DNA: TGTGCCAGCAGCCAAGACCGGGGAGGGGGTCCCTACGAGCAGTACTTC.

This rearrangement joins TRBV6-5 to TRBJ2-7, with 9 bases that match TRBD1. The CDR3 covers 15 residues. V was pared by 6 bases and J by 5 bases, with 11 bases of the junction left unmatched. The germline CDR1 and CDR2 sequences are MNHEY and SVGAGI. The CDR3, as DNA: TGTGCCAGCAGCACCTGGACAGGGGAAGTCCACGAGCAGTACTTC. The encoded protein is CASSTWTGEVHEQYF.

J is TRBJ2-1 and V is TRBV7-6; D might be TRBD2 (5 bases). The V end was cut by 3 bases, the J end by 14 bases, with 20 bases between. Germline V gives CDR1 SGHVS, CDR2 FNYEAQ. The CDR3 is 14 residues long. The CDR3 loop is CASSFGVPGQEKFF. The CDR3 DNA follows: TGTGCCAGCAGCTTCGGGGTCCCCGGGCAGGAGAAGTTCTTC.

This clone was recorded only once. The chain recombines TRBV7-9 with TRBJ2-3, with D tentatively TRBD1 (5 bases). Trimming removed 5 bases at V and 7 bases at J, with 19 bases between. The CDR3 loop spans 15 amino acids. Germline values: CDR1 SEHNR, CDR2 FQNEAQ (reference sequence). The CDR3 loop is CASSLRVQDSHTQYF. CDR3 in DNA: TGTGCCAGCAGCCTTCGGGTCCAAGACAGCCATACGCAGTATTTT.

The chain is built from TRBV9 and TRBJ2-1; D remains ambiguous. CDR3 length: 13 residues. V lost 0 bases to trimming and J lost 9 bases, with 10 bases between them. Germline assignment: CDR1 SGDLS and CDR2 YYNGEE. CDR3 amino acids: CASSVGHVAEQFF. CDR3 DNA sequence: TGTGCCAGCAGCGTAGGTCACGTAGCTGAGCAGTTCTTC. Combining the CDR3 with reference TRBV9 and TRBJ2-1 gives the whole variable domain DSGVTQTPKHLITATGQRVTLRCSPRSGDLSVYWYQQSLDQGLQFLIQYYNGEERAKGNILERFSAQQFPDLHSELNLSSLELGDSALYFCASSVGHVAEQFFGPGTRLTVL.